This T cell receptor (beta chain) was captured in a study of T cells in tuberculosis. At the level of the study: In South Africa, adults with active tuberculosis were compared with IGRA-negative and latently infected IGRA-positive adolescents.

V was pared by 5 bases and J by 4 bases, with 5 bases of the junction left unmatched. Germline V gene lookup returns CDR1 SGHRS and CDR2 YFSETQ. The CDR3 is 14 residues long. Assay: immunoSEQ multiplex PCR; the TCRdb copy retains only in-frame clones and omits some. The repertoire holds some 34,000 clones, with around 97% as singletons. The chain is built from TRBV5-1 and TRBJ1-5, with 8 positions matching TRBD1. The sample taken for sequencing was PBMCs. The TCR originated in a donor aged 10 to 29 with latent tuberculosis or without tuberculosis infection. The CDR3 here is CASRPGQGNQPQHF. The CDR3 DNA reads as TGCGCCAGCAGACCTGGACAGGGTAATCAGCCCCAGCATTTT. The whole variable domain, remainder taken from reference TRBV5-1 and TRBJ1-5, is KAGVTQTPRYLIKTRGQQVTLSCSPISGHRSVSWYQQTPGQGLQFLFEYFSETQRNKGNFPGRFSGRQFSNSRSEMNVSTLELGDSALYLCASRPGQGNQPQHFGDGTRLSIL.